The 31 T cell receptor beta chains given below trace back to one sample, sequenced in a study of blood T cell repertoires in COVID-19. Here immunoSEQ multiplex PCR was the method, and the copy in TCRdb shows in-frame clones only, minus some. The sample has a few hundred thousand clones, roughly 90% seen once; the top ten hold under 3%. Source material: PBMCs or T cells enriched from blood (not recorded which). These receptors all stem from a woman aged 25-40 years who had recovered from COVID-19.

The rearrangement links TRBV5-1 to TRBJ1-1, with D perhaps matching TRBD1 (6 bases). The CDR3 has 16 residues. V lost 0 bases to trimming and J lost 5 bases, with 17 bases between them. The germline gives CDR1 SGHRS, CDR2 YFSETQ. CDR3 sequence: CASSLVRGAKGTEAFF. The CDR3 coding sequence is TGCGCCAGCAGCTTGGTGCGGGGGGCGAAAGGAACTGAAGCTTTCTTT.

The chain uses TRBV29-1 and TRBJ1-1, with 10 bases that match TRBD1. The CDR3 is 12 residues long. Germline V CDR1 and CDR2: SQVTM, ANQGSEA. V was pared by 3 bases and J by 6 bases, with 1 base of the junction left unmatched. The chain's CDR3 is CSVETGGPEAFF. Here the CDR3 DNA reads TGCAGCGTTGAGACAGGGGGCCCTGAAGCTTTCTTT.

The gene calls are TRBV13 and TRBJ2-7, with 11 positions matching TRBD1. The CDR3 has 14 amino acids. Trimming took 5 bases from V and 3 from J; bases not matched to a gene: 3. Germline CDR1 reads PRHDT; CDR2 reads FYEKMQ (reference sequence). CDR3 sequence: CASSLGQGVYEQYF. CDR3 sequence (DNA): TGTGCCAGCAGCCTGGGACAGGGGGTCTACGAGCAGTACTTC.

This chain joins TRBV28 and TRBJ2-3; D might be TRBD2 (6 bases). Germline V gene data show CDR1 as MDHEN and CDR2 as SYDVKM. Trimming removed 6 bases at V and 0 bases at J, with 13 bases between. There are 15 residues in the CDR3. CDR3 coding DNA: TGTGCCAGCAGCCTGACTAGACCTAGCACAGATACGCAGTATTTT. Protein product: CASSLTRPSTDTQYF.

The rearrangement joins TRBV7-9 to TRBJ1-3; TRBD1 is a possible D gene (5 bases). The V end was cut by 6 bases, the J end by 2 bases, with 14 bases between. The germline V gene encodes CDR1 SEHNR and CDR2 FQNEAQ (reference sequence). The CDR3 is 15 amino acids. CDR3 loop: CASSPPGGTGNTIYF. The CDR3 DNA follows: TGTGCCAGCAGTCCTCCCGGGGGGACTGGAAACACCATATATTTT.

The chain links TRBV19 to TRBJ1-6; 12 bases map to TRBD1. V lost 6 bases and J lost 7; bases outside the gene matches: 1. This CDR3 has 14 amino acids. From germline, CDR1 is LNHDA and CDR2 SQIVND (reference sequence). This CDR3 is CASRGTGGNSPLHF. For the CDR3, the DNA is TGTGCCAGTAGGGGGACAGGGGGCAATTCACCCCTCCACTTT.

This rearrangement joins TRBV19 to TRBJ1-5; 7 nucleotides line up with TRBD1. V dropped 5 bases and J dropped 4; count of bases not matched to a gene: 11. Germline loops: CDR1 LNHDA, CDR2 SQIVND (reference sequence). CDR3 length equals 16 residues. The DNA of the CDR3 is TGTGCCAGTAGTCCTATCAGAACAGGGGCAAATCAGCCCCAGCATTTT. Translated, it gives CASSPIRTGANQPQHF.

The J gene is TRBJ1-5, the V gene TRBV19; D perhaps matches TRBD1 (5 bases). V gave up 7 bases and J gave up 7 bases, with 26 bases separating them. The germline CDR1 and CDR2 sequences are LNHDA and SQIVND (reference sequence). This CDR3 is built from 17 residues. CDR3 protein: CASNPGLESQTRQPQHF. Here the CDR3 DNA reads TGTGCCAGTAACCCGGGACTCGAGTCACAAACGAGGCAGCCCCAGCATTTT.

The chain recombines TRBV28 with TRBJ1-2, with 7 nucleotides matching TRBD1. The V gene end was trimmed by 5 bases and the J gene end by 3 bases; junction bases not matched to a gene: 6. The CDR3 runs to 14 residues. From germline, CDR1 is MDHEN and CDR2 SYDVKM. CDR3 in amino acids: CASSTGARDYGYTF. The CDR3 DNA sequence: TGTGCCAGCAGTACAGGGGCTCGTGACTATGGCTACACCTTC.

The gene calls are TRBV5-1 and TRBJ2-7, with D maybe TRBD2 (6 bases). Trimming left V 2 bases short and J 4 bases short, with 10 bases between. Germline values: CDR1 SGHRS, CDR2 YFSETQ. This CDR3 is 13 amino acids long. CDR3: CASSFEREYEQYF. For the CDR3, the DNA is TGCGCCAGCAGCTTTGAACGGGAGTACGAGCAGTACTTC. The full variable domain, completed using reference TRBV5-1 and TRBJ2-7, is KAGVTQTPRYLIKTRGQQVTLSCSPISGHRSVSWYQQTPGQGLQFLFEYFSETQRNKGNFPGRFSGRQFSNSRSEMNVSTLELGDSALYLCASSFEREYEQYFGPGTRLTVT.

V is TRBV4-1 and J is TRBJ1-4, with 7 bases lining up with TRBD1. V lost 4 bases to trimming and J lost 5 bases; unmatched junction nucleotides: 10. CDR1 and CDR2 from the germline V gene are MGHRA and YSYEKL. CDR3 size: 16 residues. CDR3 coding DNA: TGCGCCAGCAGCCGTCTAGGGGGACAGACGAATGAAAAACTGTTTTTT. Translated: CASSRLGGQTNEKLFF.

The chain carries TRBV3-1 (or the pseudogene TRBV3-2) and TRBJ1-2, with D maybe TRBD1 (6 bases). The V end lost 4 bases, the J end lost 3 bases, and 6 bases lay between the germline ends. CDR1 is LGHDT, CDR2 YNNKEL, per germline (reference sequence). The CDR3 length is 12 residues. CDR3 in amino acids: CASSRQDYGYTF. The CDR3 region has the DNA TGTGCCAGCAGCCGACAGGACTATGGCTACACCTTC.

The V and J genes are TRBV27 and TRBJ2-3; D possibly corresponds to TRBD2 (6 bases). Trimming removed 3 bases at V and 1 base at J, with 14 bases between. The CDR3 has 16 amino acids. Germline V lookup: CDR1 MNHEY, CDR2 SMNVEV (reference sequence). In DNA, the CDR3 is TGTGCCAGCAGTTTGGGAGGACTAAGGGGCACAGATACGCAGTATTTT. Amino acids: CASSLGGLRGTDTQYF.

The chain uses TRBV14 and TRBJ2-1, with 11 nucleotides matching TRBD2. Per the germline V gene, CDR1 is SGHDN and CDR2 is FVKESK. The CDR3 covers 16 residues. Trimming cost V 6 bases and J 1 base; bases outside gene matches: 5. CDR3 coding DNA: TGTGCCAGCAGTCCTCTAGCGGGAGGTTCCTACAATGAGCAGTTCTTC. Its translation is CASSPLAGGSYNEQFF.

The chain recombines TRBV2 with TRBJ1-3; D is uncertain. CDR1 and CDR2 (germline): SNHLY, FYNNEI. V dropped 0 bases and J dropped 4 bases, with 13 bases sitting between them. The CDR3 is made up of 16 amino acids. The CDR3 DNA reads as TGTGCCAGCAGTGAAGCTCGTACTTTCTCGGGAAACACCATATATTTT. This sequence encodes CASSEARTFSGNTIYF. The whole variable domain, remainder taken from reference TRBV2 and TRBJ1-3, is EPEVTQTPSHQVTQMGQEVILRCVPISNHLYFYWYRQILGQKVEFLVSFYNNEISEKSEIFDDQFSVERPDGSNFTLKIRSTKLEDSAMYFCASSEARTFSGNTIYFGEGSWLTVV.

The V and J genes are TRBV12-5 and TRBJ2-1, with 11 bases that match TRBD2. Germline assignment: CDR1 LGHNT and CDR2 FRNRAP. J gave up 6 bases and V 2 bases, and 12 bases lay outside the gene matches. This CDR3 spans 18 amino acids. The CDR3 is CASGLTQRLAGSFNEQFF. The CDR3 nucleotides read TGTGCTAGTGGTTTGACCCAACGACTAGCGGGATCTTTCAATGAGCAGTTCTTC.

This clone has only a few counts. The rearrangement joins TRBV2 to TRBJ2-7, with TRBD2 identical over 8 bases. Germline assignment: CDR1 SNHLY and CDR2 FYNNEI. V lost 6 bases, J lost 0 bases, and 7 bases stayed unmatched. The CDR3 consists of 15 residues. The CDR3 region has the DNA TGTGCCAGCAGCAACGCTAGCGGGCCCTCCTACGAGCAGTACTTC. Its translation is CASSNASGPSYEQYF.

This clone has just a few counts. The V gene is TRBV2, the J gene TRBJ2-5; 9 bases map to TRBD2. The V gene's germline CDR1 is SNHLY and CDR2 FYNNEI. The CDR3 spans 15 residues. Trimming took 7 bases from V and 2 from J; bases not matched to a gene: 8. The CDR3: CASNLGLATQETQYF. The CDR3 DNA reads as TGTGCCAGCAACCTTGGACTAGCGACTCAAGAGACCCAGTACTTC.

The V and J genes are TRBV19 and TRBJ2-5, with 12 bases that match TRBD2. CDR3 length equals 15 residues. Germline-derived CDR1 and CDR2 are LNHDA and SQIVND (reference sequence). The ends lost 8 bases at V and 5 bases at J; junction bases unmatched: 9. The CDR3 region is CASSTSGRGLETQYF. Here the CDR3 DNA reads TGTGCCAGTTCGACTAGCGGGAGAGGATTGGAGACCCAGTACTTC.

The V gene is TRBV9, the J gene TRBJ1-4; D is perhaps TRBD1 (6 bases). Germline values: CDR1 SGDLS, CDR2 YYNGEE. With 0 bases removed from V and 8 bases from J, the gap between germline ends came to 14 bases. The CDR3 totals 15 residues. This chain's CDR3 is CASSVALGAGEKLFF. For the CDR3, the DNA is TGTGCCAGCAGCGTAGCTCTGGGGGCAGGGGAAAAACTGTTTTTT. The variable domain in full, completed from reference TRBV9 and TRBJ1-4, reads DSGVTQTPKHLITATGQRVTLRCSPRSGDLSVYWYQQSLDQGLQFLIQYYNGEERAKGNILERFSAQQFPDLHSELNLSSLELGDSALYFCASSVALGAGEKLFFGSGTQLSVL.

The chain employs TRBV4-1 and TRBJ1-1; the match to TRBD1 covers 7 bases. CDR1 and CDR2 (germline): MGHRA, YSYEKL. Trimming removed 4 bases from V and 1 base from J; junction bases left unmatched: 12. The CDR3 totals 17 residues. The CDR3 loop reads CASSPSHSGTENTEAFF. The CDR3 region has the DNA TGCGCCAGCAGCCCTTCTCACTCCGGGACAGAGAACACTGAAGCTTTCTTT.

This chain uses TRBV15 with TRBJ2-7, with 7 bases identical to TRBD1. The J segment lost 1 base and the V segment lost 3 bases, leaving 3 bases of the junction unmatched. The CDR3 is made up of 14 amino acids. Per the germline V gene, CDR1 is LNHNV and CDR2 is YYDKDF (reference sequence). CDR3 coding DNA: TGTGCCACCAGCAGTAACAGGGGTTCCTACGAGCAGTACTTC. Protein: CATSSNRGSYEQYF.

V and J are TRBV12-3 or TRBV12-4 and TRBJ1-2, with 10 positions matching TRBD1. The CDR3 covers 12 residues. V gave up 3 bases and J gave up 13 bases; unmatched junction bases: 5. The CDR3 DNA reads TGTGCCAGCAGTTTCAGACAGGGGGCTCTCACCTTC. Translation: CASSFRQGALTF.

This clone was seen a few times. The rearrangement joins TRBV7-8 to TRBJ1-2, with TRBD1 matching 9 bases. J was trimmed by 7 bases and V by 5 bases; bases with no gene match: 11. This CDR3 has 15 amino acids. Germline V lookup: CDR1 SGHVS, CDR2 FQNEAQ. The CDR3 bases are TGTGCCAGCAGCCCTCACATGGACAGGGGAGTTGGCTACACCTTC. Encoded protein: CASSPHMDRGVGYTF.

This chain links TRBV12-5 with TRBJ2-7; 9 bases align to TRBD1. This CDR3 has 15 residues. V shed 4 bases, J shed 7 bases, and the junction held 11 bases outside the gene matches. Germline-derived CDR1 and CDR2 are LGHNT and FRNRAP. CDR3 sequence (DNA): TGTGCTAGTGGTTGGTGGACAGGGGCAAGTAAGGAGCAGTACTTC. It specifies CASGWWTGASKEQYF.

For the CDR3, the DNA is TGTGCCAGCAGCCAAGATGGCGCCCCCGGGAGGGGGATTCAGTACTTC. As protein: CASSQDGAPGRGIQYF. J is TRBJ2-4 and V is TRBV4-2; 8 bases map to TRBD2. Germline V gene data show CDR1 as LGHNA and CDR2 as YNFKEQ. The CDR3 has 16 amino acids. J was trimmed by 10 bases and V by 0 bases; bases with no gene match: 11.

The J gene is TRBJ1-6, the V gene TRBV18, with 8 bases aligning to TRBD1. This CDR3 is built from 16 residues. Per germline, CDR1 KGHSH and CDR2 LQKENI. Unmatched junction bases numbered 10, after V lost 3 bases and J lost 9 bases. The CDR3 DNA reads as TGTGCCAGCTCACCCCCGGCAGGGGGCAATGGTTCACCCCTCCACTTT. Residues: CASSPPAGGNGSPLHF.

This rearrangement joins TRBV3-1 (or the pseudogene TRBV3-2) to TRBJ2-1; no clear D. From germline, CDR1 is LGHDT and CDR2 YNNKEL (reference sequence). CDR3 size: 15 residues. The germline V and J ends were trimmed by 0 bases and 7 bases, with 13 bases remaining between them. In DNA, the CDR3 is TGTGCCAGCAGCCAAGATCTTGCCACACAGAATGAGCAGTTCTTC. Residues: CASSQDLATQNEQFF.

The J gene is TRBJ2-7, the V gene TRBV7-8; 13 positions agree with TRBD2. V was clipped by 5 bases and J by 3 bases; unmatched bases: 10. The CDR3 is 17 amino acids. The V gene's germline CDR1 is SGHVS and CDR2 FQNEAQ. DNA for the CDR3: TGTGCCAGCAGCCCCCGCGGACTAGCGGGAGTCTTCTACGAGCAGTACTTC. Its translation is CASSPRGLAGVFYEQYF.

V is TRBV10-3 and J is TRBJ2-5; D is uncertain. The CDR3 sequence is 12 residues long. Looked up from germline, CDR1 is ENHRY and CDR2 is SYGVKD. Trimming removed 2 bases from V and 9 bases from J, with 10 bases in between. CDR3 nucleotides: TGTGCCATCAGTGAGAGCAAAAGTCCCCAGTACTTC. It specifies CAISESKSPQYF.

The V gene is TRBV3-1 (or the pseudogene TRBV3-2), the J gene TRBJ2-7; tentative D call: TRBD1 (6 bases). Germline V lookup: CDR1 LGHDT, CDR2 YNNKEL (reference sequence). Trimming took 1 base from V and 3 from J, leaving 13 bases between them. The length of the CDR3 is 15 residues. For the CDR3, the DNA is TGTGCCAGCAGCCAAGTGTCCCAGGGGTTCTACGAGCAGTACTTC. Its protein product is CASSQVSQGFYEQYF.